This is a list of T cell receptor beta chains from one sample in a study of blood T cell repertoires in COVID-19. The method was immunoSEQ multiplex PCR; TCRdb's version includes in-frame clones alone and lacks a portion of them. The sample records approximately 400,000 clones, more than 75% being singletons. The sample was peripheral blood. The receptors shown here come from a human donor with acute or convalescent COVID-19. The donor label of this sample is uncertain. Both conserved end residues are part of each CDR3. A D gene is named only where the DNA matches it firmly. Rows may omit the clone size; those that give it use once, few, many or a size class.

clone size,D gene,J gene,V gene,CDR3 DNA,CDR3 protein
NA,NA,TRBJ2-2,TRBV4-1,TGCGCCAGCAGCCAAGTGGGGGACACGACAATCGGGGAGCTGTTTTTT,CASSQVGDTTIGELFF
NA,NA,TRBJ2-2,TRBV6-5,TGTGCCAGCAGCCGACAGGTCCGCACCGGGGAGCTGTTTTTT,CASSRQVRTGELFF
NA,NA,TRBJ2-5,TRBV21-1,TGTGCCAGCAGCAAGCGGACTAGCGGGAGGAAAAAGGAGACCCAGTACTTC,CASSKRTSGRKKETQYF
NA,NA,TRBJ2-5,TRBV5-4,TGTGCCAGCAGGGATGGGGTGGCCGCTCGGGGGGAGACCCAGTACTTC,CASRDGVAARGETQYF
NA,TRBD2,TRBJ2-7,TRBV27,TGTGCCAGCAGGCGGGAGGGCCTGGTCGAGCAGTACTTC,CASRREGLVEQYF
NA,TRBD2,TRBJ2-2,TRBV19,TGTGCCAGTGGACTAGCGGGATCTGCGAACACCGGGGAGCTGTTTTTT,CASGLAGSANTGELFF
NA,TRBD2,TRBJ2-2,TRBV11-2,TGTGCCAGCAGCCATAGACTAGCGGGAGCGGTCGGGGAGCTGTTTTTT,CASSHRLAGAVGELFF
few,NA,TRBJ1-5,TRBV5-8,TGTGCCAGCAGCATTTACAGGTATAGCAATCAGCCCCAGCATTTT,CASSIYRYSNQPQHF
NA,NA,TRBJ1-4,TRBV6-5,TGTGCCAGCAGTTACAGGAGAAATGAAAAACTGTTTTTT,CASSYRRNEKLFF
NA,TRBD1,TRBJ2-5,TRBV11-2,TGTGCCAGCAGCGTGTTGACAGGGGGCACTGAGACCCAGTACTTC,CASSVLTGGTETQYF
NA,NA,TRBJ1-4,TRBV12-3/TRBV12-4,TGTGCCAGCAAACCCTTACAGGGAATAGCATTGTTTTTT,CASKPLQGIALFF
NA,NA,TRBJ2-5,TRBV29-1,TGCAGCCTTAGACAACAGGGCCAAGAGACCCAGTACTTC,CSLRQQGQETQYF
NA,NA,TRBJ2-7,TRBV18,TGTGCCAGCTCTCGCGCTTCAGACAAGTACTACGAGCAGTACTTC,CASSRASDKYYEQYF
NA,TRBD2,TRBJ2-1,TRBV10-3,TGTGCCATCAGTGAGCGCACTAGCGGGGGCAGCTCCTACAATGAGCAGTTCTTC,CAISERTSGGSSYNEQFF
NA,TRBD1,TRBJ1-1,TRBV5-6,TGTGCCAGCACCCTTGCCGGGACAGGGGAAGCTTTCTTT,CASTLAGTGEAFF
NA,TRBD1,TRBJ2-1,TRBV4-2,TGTGCCAGCAGCCAAAAGGGACAGAATGAGCAGTTCTTC,CASSQKGQNEQFF
NA,TRBD1,TRBJ2-2,TRBV19,TGTGCCAGTAGTGCACCGGGACAGGTCTTCGACACCGGGGAGCTGTTTTTT,CASSAPGQVFDTGELFF
NA,NA,TRBJ1-1,TRBV6-5,TGTGCCAGCAGTTACCTCCCCCCCCGTCGGGACACTGAAGCTTTCTTT,CASSYLPPRRDTEAFF